Listed below are T cell receptor beta chains from one sample, sequenced in a study of identical twins. TCRdb itself ran the 5' RACE reads through MiXCR, one entry per CDR3 protein. Among 400,000 or so distinct CDR3 sequences, approximately 10% were seen once, and the ten largest hold approximately 9.3%. The sequenced sample was naive T cells sorted from blood. These receptors were collected from a woman aged 45-59 years in good health. Each CDR3 is given with its conserved first and last residue. Fields, in order: V gene, clone size, D gene, J gene, CDR3 DNA, CDR3 protein. D genes are given only for firm matches. A row's size may be missing; if present it is once, few, many or a size class.

TRBV11-3	many	TRBD2	TRBJ2-1	TGTGCCAGCAGCGAACGGGAGGGCCTGATGGCCTACAATGAGCAGTTCTTC	CASSEREGLMAYNEQFF
TRBV5-1	.	TRBD1	TRBJ2-1	TGCGCCAGCAGCCTGGACAGGCCGGGGCCTTACAATGAGCAGTTCTTC	CASSLDRPGPYNEQFF
TRBV4-1	many	.	TRBJ1-1	TGCGCCAGCAGCCAACCCCAGGGTGGAGGAACTGAAGCTTTCTTT	CASSQPQGGGTEAFF
TRBV27	few	.	TRBJ1-5	TGTGCCAGCAGCACCATAGGGGGGGCAGATCAGCCCCAGCATTTT	CASSTIGGADQPQHF
TRBV24-1	.	TRBD1	TRBJ2-1	TGTGCCACCAGTGATTCCGGGACAGGGGGCAAGAATGAGCAGTTCTTC	CATSDSGTGGKNEQFF
TRBV5-6	few	TRBD1	TRBJ2-3	TGTGCCAGCAGCTTTCGGACAGGGATATCGGATACGCAGTATTTT	CASSFRTGISDTQYF
TRBV15	.	.	TRBJ2-2	TGTGCCACCAGCAGAGGGGCAGTTAGGGACACCGGGGAGCTGTTTTTT	CATSRGAVRDTGELFF
TRBV18	few	TRBD2	TRBJ2-1	TGTGCCAGCTCACCACCGAATGCGGGAGGGCTGAATGAGCAGTTCTTC	CASSPPNAGGLNEQFF
TRBV5-1	many	.	TRBJ2-1	TGCGCCAGCAGCTCCGACCTCGGAAGAACCGAGCAGTTCTTC	CASSSDLGRTEQFF
TRBV12-3/TRBV12-4	few	TRBD1	TRBJ2-3	TGTGCCAGCAGGCCCCAAGGGACAGGGCCTAATACGCAGTATTTT	CASRPQGTGPNTQYF
TRBV10-2	many	.	TRBJ2-2	TGCGCCAGCAGTGAGTCCCAAGGGCCAAACACCGGGGAGCTGTTTTTT	CASSESQGPNTGELFF
TRBV28	.	.	TRBJ2-1	TGTGCCAGCAGTCCCCAGGTGGAGGCCGAGCAGTTCTTC	CASSPQVEAEQFF
TRBV10-2	.	.	TRBJ1-1	TGCGCCAGCATGGGAGGCCAGGGTGCTTTCTTT	CASMGGQGAFF
TRBV3-1	few	.	TRBJ1-1	TGTGCCAGCAGTACTCTGATGAGGAACACTGAAGCTTTCTTT	CASSTLMRNTEAFF
TRBV27	.	.	TRBJ2-1	TGTGCCAGCAGTCTGCGAGCGGGCCTAACTGGGAATGAGCAGTTCTTC	CASSLRAGLTGNEQFF
TRBV11-1	.	.	TRBJ2-1	TGTGCCAGCAGCTTTGCGAGTATAAATGAGCAGTTCTTC	CASSFASINEQFF
TRBV24-1	.	.	TRBJ1-5	TGTGCCACCAGTCCGGCAGACTACCTCCAGCCCCAGCATTTT	CATSPADYLQPQHF
TRBV11-2	.	.	TRBJ1-3	TGTGCCAGCAGCTATAATACACTGTCTGGAAACACCATATATTTT	CASSYNTLSGNTIYF
TRBV19	.	TRBD1	TRBJ2-1	TGTGCCAGTAGTCGCGGACAGGGGGCGAGTAATGAGCAGTTCTTC	CASSRGQGASNEQFF
TRBV7-9	few	.	TRBJ2-5	TGTGCCAGCAGCTCCCTCCCCAGAACAATCAGCAGGGTAGAGACCCAGTACTTC	CASSSLPRTISRVETQYF
TRBV6-1	many	.	TRBJ1-1	TGTGCCAGCACCCTCAAGGGGGGGAACACTGAAGCTTTCTTT	CASTLKGGNTEAFF
TRBV11-2	many	TRBD2	TRBJ2-1	TGTGCCAGCAGCTTAGGGCATAGCGGGAGGGTTTTCAATGAGCAGTTCTTC	CASSLGHSGRVFNEQFF
TRBV19	many	.	TRBJ2-1	TGTGCCAGTAGTTCACGGGGTAATGAGCAGTTCTTC	CASSSRGNEQFF
TRBV5-1	few	TRBD1	TRBJ1-2	TGCGCCAGCAGCTCGGGGACAGGGCTCAACTATGGCTACACCTTC	CASSSGTGLNYGYTF
TRBV18	.	.	TRBJ1-1	TGTGCCAGCGCTCACCAGGTCCCTGAGGCTGAAGCTTTCTTT	CASAHQVPEAEAFF
TRBV20-1	many	.	TRBJ2-4	TGCAGTGCTACAACAGCAGGGTTAGCCAAAAACATTCAGTACTTC	CSATTAGLAKNIQYF
TRBV10-3	.	.	TRBJ2-7	TGTGCCACAACAGATTCCTACGAGCAGTACTTC	CATTDSYEQYF
TRBV10-3	many	TRBD1	TRBJ1-5	TGTGCCATCACCCCGGACAGGAGCAATCAGCCCCAGCATTTT	CAITPDRSNQPQHF
TRBV11-1	few	TRBD2	TRBJ2-2	TGTGCCAGCAGCTTGCTAGCGGGGCCCGGGGAGCTGTTTTTT	CASSLLAGPGELFF